The rows below give T cell receptor beta chains drawn from one sample of a study of blood T cell repertoires in COVID-19. Clones were read by immunoSEQ multiplex PCR, and TCRdb kept only the in-frame ones, dropping some. The table includes 97,000 or so clones, 87% detected once. Sequences were obtained from peripheral blood. The source is a man aged 45-65 years with active COVID-19. Both conserved end residues are part of each CDR3. Fields, in order: V gene, D gene, J gene, CDR3 DNA, CDR3 protein. D genes are given only for firm matches.

TRBV19	.	TRBJ2-7	TGTGCCAGTAAGGGGACAACCAGCTCCTACGAGCAGTACTTC	CASKGTTSSYEQYF
TRBV9	.	TRBJ1-3	TGTGCCAGCAGCTCCCACATCGACAGAATCTCTGGAAACACCATATATTTT	CASSSHIDRISGNTIYF
TRBV6-5	.	TRBJ1-2	TGTGCCAGCAGTTCTAGACGCCACTATGGCTACACCTTC	CASSSRRHYGYTF
TRBV12-3/TRBV12-4	TRBD1	TRBJ1-2	TGTGCCAGCAGTCGACAGGGGGGCTACACCTTC	CASSRQGGYTF
TRBV3-1/TRBV3-2	TRBD2	TRBJ2-3	TGTGCCAGCAGCCAACCTGGGGGGAGGGGTGCAGATACGCAGTATTTT	CASSQPGGRGADTQYF
TRBV19	.	TRBJ2-5	TGTGCCAGTAGCCCCCCGGGGGGCCGTACGACCCAGTACTTC	CASSPPGGRTTQYF
TRBV28	.	TRBJ2-3	TGTGCCACCGCTTCCGGAGGGACGACAGATACGCAGTATTTT	CATASGGTTDTQYF
TRBV11-2	TRBD1	TRBJ1-6	TGTGCCAGCAGCACTCGACAGGGAGTACCCCTCCACTTT	CASSTRQGVPLHF
TRBV29-1	.	TRBJ2-5	TGCAGCGTCCATCGGGGGGCGGGGGAGACCCAGTACTTC	CSVHRGAGETQYF
TRBV10-3	TRBD1	TRBJ1-3	TGTGCCATCAGTGTGCAGGGGGCGGCTGGAAACACCATATATTTT	CAISVQGAAGNTIYF
TRBV5-8	.	TRBJ2-7	TGTGCCAGCAGCTTGGTCCGGCCGAGGGAGCAGTACTTC	CASSLVRPREQYF
TRBV10-3	.	TRBJ1-2	TGTGCCATCAGAGGAACCTCAGGGGATGGCTACACCTTC	CAIRGTSGDGYTF
TRBV4-3	.	TRBJ2-5	TGCGCCAGCAGCCAACTACAGGGCCCGGAAGAGACCCAGTACTTC	CASSQLQGPEETQYF
TRBV5-4	TRBD2	TRBJ2-1	TGTGCCAGCAGTCTAAGACTAGCGGGGGGCAATGAGCAGTTCTTC	CASSLRLAGGNEQFF
TRBV6-5	TRBD2	TRBJ2-1	TGTGCCAGCAGTTACTCGAGAACTAGCGGGGGGAATGAGCAGTTCTTC	CASSYSRTSGGNEQFF
TRBV30	.	TRBJ1-3	TGTGCCTGGAGCGGTTCTTTCGACACCATATATTTT	CAWSGSFDTIYF
TRBV4-2	TRBD2	TRBJ2-1	TGTGCCAGCAGCCCTCCAGGGACTAGCGGGGGGGCCGAGCAGTTCTTC	CASSPPGTSGGAEQFF
TRBV19	.	TRBJ1-5	TGTGCCAGTCAGACACGCGGGAGCAATCAGCCCCAGCATTTT	CASQTRGSNQPQHF
TRBV3-1/TRBV3-2	.	TRBJ2-7	TGTGCCAGCAGCCCCCCTGGGGGACTTCACTACGAGCAGTACTTC	CASSPPGGLHYEQYF
TRBV5-1	.	TRBJ1-2	TGCGCCAGCAGCTACGACGGCATGGCGGGCTATGGCTACACCTTC	CASSYDGMAGYGYTF
TRBV7-9	.	TRBJ2-4	TGTGCCAGCAGCCCCCACTGGGACACGCAGGACTTC	CASSPHWDTQDF
TRBV6-5	.	TRBJ2-1	TGTGCCAGCAAAGAGGAGCCCTACAATGAGCAGTTCTTC	CASKEEPYNEQFF
TRBV20-1	TRBD2	TRBJ2-5	TGCAGTGCTAGTTTAGCGGGGGGGCCGCGGGCCCAGTACTTC	CSASLAGGPRAQYF
TRBV5-5	TRBD1	TRBJ1-5	TGTGCCAGCAGCTTGGAAGGGGGCCCTCAGCCCCAGCATTTT	CASSLEGGPQPQHF